This TCR beta chain was identified in a study of blood T cells in healthy people across ages (dated by TCRdb to 2014 to 2015). At the level of the whole study: Template switching captured roughly one uniquely barcoded TCR beta cDNA molecule per two T cells in model experiments. Using deep sequencing normalized with unique cDNA molecular identifiers, the study measured how TCR beta repertoire diversity changes with age. Four age groups were formed from the donors: young (average roughly 15 years), middle-aged (approximately 42), aged (62) and long-lived (about 80). For two donors (one aged 18 to 30 and one aged 80 or older), the study analyzed two additional independent replicas of 1 million unique cDNA reads from the same blood draw.

Preparation of the library involved 5' RACE. The data were produced on an Illumina HiSeq 2500. A second PCR of 7 to 11 cycles was performed with a sample-barcoded 5' primer and a J-beta primer mix. A unique molecular identifier was introduced onto each TCR beta cDNA molecule by a template-switch 5' adaptor carrying 12 random nucleotides. At least 3 million CDR3-containing paired-end reads were obtained from each sample. The Mint cDNA synthesis kit, primed by a TRBC-specific oligonucleotide, was used to synthesize first-strand cDNA from all RNA. Following uracil-DNA glycosylase treatment, all cDNA underwent a first 18-cycle PCR with the universal primers M1SS and BC2_uni_R. The original pipeline was this. For normalization, 1 million high-quality reads were randomly selected from each sample, with every read carrying a distinct molecular identifier. Instead of being binned into consensus sequences, reads with shared molecular identifiers were discarded. CDR3 identification, clonotype clustering and error correction used MiTCR with a Q25 quality threshold and the strictest error-elimination algorithm. A nonparametric unseen species model using Euler transformation provided a lower-bound estimate of total TCR beta diversity. The public reads were reprocessed in TCRdb via fastp at Q25 and MiXCR, keeping in-frame beta chains. Rows with a matching CDR3 protein are joined into one entry that keeps the most common DNA and genes. The V and J calls and clone size come from TCRdb's table, not from the authors' own analysis. This sample lists approximately 780,000 distinct CDR3 sequences; roughly 25% were detected once. The leading ten clones occupy 3% of the sample.

On the study overall, not on this receptor specifically: Because donor CMV infection status was unknown, age-related changes in expanded clonotypes were potentially confounded. The percentage of naive T cells measured by flow cytometry correlated strongly with observed TCR beta diversity. The long-lived group showed more naive CD4+ T cells, fewer expanded clones and increased TCR diversity than the aged group, suggesting age selection. Estimates of total diversity from one million sequenced T cells were regarded as lower bounds and underestimates. Because profiling used bulk unsorted PBMCs, naive and antigen-experienced compartments could not be compared conclusively. Observed TCR beta diversity per million T cells fell roughly linearly with age, and a significant reduction was already apparent by age around 40.

Donors were 30 to 45 systemically healthy Caucasian individuals from Russia aged roughly 6 to 95 years. Each donor gave ten milliliters of peripheral blood, collected into EDTA-treated Vacutainer tubes. Ficoll-Paque density-gradient centrifugation was used to isolate PBMCs, with at least 6.5 million per sample. Trizol reagent was used to extract total RNA from the PBMCs, yielding at least 6 micrograms per sample. For every donor, an aliquot of PBMCs went through flow cytometry to measure the percentages of naive CD45RAhigh/CD27high T cells. This clonotype was detected a few times. Its specific antigen is unknown. No much larger clonotype is one base removed from it; base qualities were not supplied. The same data also contributed to another study, on T cells of mothers and their children. That second report states: The donors were nine systemically healthy Caucasian individuals, made up of three mothers and their six children. cDNA synthesis used all of the extracted RNA, with roughly 1.5 ug of RNA in each 15 ul reaction. In the second PCR, sample barcodes and 2-4 random nucleotides were introduced via the M1S primer. Over 9 million TCR beta CDR3 reads were obtained for each mother, and approximately 3 million reads were obtained for each child. TCR recombination output is similarly shaped by thymic selection in related and unrelated pairs, with a minor effect exerted by inherited differences. Normalized repertoire overlap was always found to be slightly, but never significantly, higher in related mother-child pairs than in unrelated mother-child pairs. Persistent microchimeric T cell clones were not detected, at a sensitivity of 85 to 100 clones per million clonotypes. The study used deep NGS to compare TCR beta repertoires of mothers and children, seeking features distinguishing related mother-child pairs from unrelated individuals. The mean age was around 40 +/- 4 years for the mothers and approximately 11 +/- 4 years for the children. After adapters were ligated using NEBNext reagents, the libraries underwent 100+100 nt paired-end sequencing on an Illumina HiSeq 2000. To prevent cross-contamination, the mother and child libraries were prepared one month apart and sequenced in separate runs. Between about 500,000 and 2,300,000 distinct TCR beta clonotypes were identified per donor. Naive TCR beta clonotypes were estimated from low-frequency clonotypes matched to each donor's FACS-determined naive share, without sorting.

The sequence was obtained from a boy aged 5 to 17 in good health. The sample comprised blood.

The sequence in DNA is TGCGCCAGCAGCCAGGGGACAGGGGGCTATCGAGAGACCCAGTACTTC. This is translated as CASSQGTGGYRETQYF. The chain is assembled from TRBV4-1 and TRBJ2-5; a stretch of 12 junction bases matches TRBD1. Measured from the cysteine to the phenylalanine, the CDR3 is 16 residues long. Solely the CDR3 DNA is kept, with 48 bases framed from the first base. As encoded in the germline V gene, CDR1 is MGHRA while CDR2 is YSYEKL. V trim: 3 bases; J trim: 4 bases; unmatched bases: 6.